A single sample is the source of the 2 T cell receptor beta chains below, sequenced in a study of Graves' ophthalmopathy and Graves' hyperthyroidism. Using RNA transcripts, the TCR beta CDR3 regions were amplified. A first-round RT-PCR used HTBI primers, followed by a second-round multiplex PCR. TCRdb itself ran the multiplex PCR reads through MiXCR, one entry per CDR3 protein. The repertoire includes around 1,200,000 distinct CDR3 sequences, 36% of them detected once, and around 10% sits in the top ten. Sequencing was carried out using peripheral blood or thyroid tissue (not recorded which). Receptor source: an adult man with Graves' hyperthyroidism.

This clonotype was detected many times. The J gene is TRBJ1-1, the V gene TRBV29-1; maybe TRBD1 (5 bases). This CDR3 contains 15 residues. V was clipped by 0 bases and J by 2 bases, with 13 bases between them. Germline CDR1 reads SQVTM; CDR2 reads ANQGSEA. CDR3 coding DNA: TGCAGCGTTGAAGAGGGGGTTTCGGGAAACACTGAAGCTTTCTTT. Its translation: CSVEEGVSGNTEAFF.

J is TRBJ1-1 and V is TRBV19; D is undetermined. V was trimmed by 8 bases and J by 0 bases, leaving 13 bases between them. The CDR3 sequence is 14 residues long. Germline-derived CDR1 and CDR2 are LNHDA and SQIVND (reference sequence). The CDR3 DNA is TGTGCCAGTCGAGGCGGAGGAATGAACACTGAAGCTTTCTTT. This gives the protein CASRGGGMNTEAFF.